A single sample is the source of the 17 T cell receptor beta chains below, sequenced in a study of T cell changes during pregnancy in multiple sclerosis. Assay: immunoSEQ multiplex PCR; the TCRdb copy retains only in-frame clones and omits some. This repertoire shows around 96,000 clones, about 93% found once; its top ten account for 3.5% to 4.5%. Here the sequenced sample was peripheral blood, taken in the first trimester of pregnancy. The receptors derive from a female donor with multiple sclerosis, enrolled in a pregnancy study.

The rearrangement links TRBV30 to TRBJ1-3, with D maybe TRBD1 (5 bases). The CDR3 consists of 16 residues. Trimming removed 0 bases from V and 1 base from J, with 13 bases in between. Germline V lookup: CDR1 GTSNPN, CDR2 SVGIG (reference sequence). In DNA, the CDR3 is TGTGCCTGGAGTGTACTGGGGGGTAGGTCTGGAAACACCATATATTTT. Translated: CAWSVLGGRSGNTIYF.

The chain recombines TRBV10-3 with TRBJ1-2; D is uncertain. The ends were cut back, 4 bases at V and 8 bases at J, with 8 bases in the middle. CDR3 size: 11 residues. Germline CDR1 is ENHRY and CDR2 is SYGVKD. The CDR3 loop reads CAISASGGYTF. In nucleotides, the CDR3 is TGTGCCATCAGTGCTTCCGGGGGCTACACCTTC.

J is TRBJ1-1 and V is TRBV5-6; TRBD1 matches 9 bases. Germline-derived CDR1 and CDR2 are SGHDT and YYEEEE. The CDR3 length is 17 residues. The V and J ends lost 4 bases and 3 bases, in that order; junction bases with no gene match: 13. The CDR3 protein is CASSAAGTGLLDTEAFF. The CDR3, as DNA: TGTGCCAGCAGCGCCGCCGGGACAGGGTTATTGGACACTGAAGCTTTCTTT.

The rearrangement links TRBV10-3 to TRBJ1-1; the D gene is possibly TRBD1 (5 bases). The CDR3 has 13 amino acids. The germline V gene encodes CDR1 ENHRY and CDR2 SYGVKD. The V end lost 6 bases, the J end lost 7 bases, and 15 bases lay between the germline ends. The chain's CDR3 is CAIRDIGTYEAFF. CDR3 in DNA: TGTGCCATCAGGGACATAGGCACTTATGAAGCTTTCTTT.

The V and J genes are TRBV6-1 and TRBJ2-2; 7 bases are a match to TRBD2. The CDR3 is 16 residues long. With 4 bases clipped from V and 0 bases from J, the junction kept 5 bases outside the gene matches. Germline V lookup: CDR1 MNHNS, CDR2 SASEGT. CDR3 sequence (DNA): TGTGCCAGCAGTGGGGGAGGGACCACGAACACCGGGGAGCTGTTTTTT. Amino acid sequence: CASSGGGTTNTGELFF.

This clone was recorded once. The CDR3: CSAPNPGTYNEQFF. CDR3 DNA sequence: TGCAGCGCTCCGAATCCGGGTACCTACAATGAGCAGTTCTTC. V usage is TRBV29-1 and J usage is TRBJ2-1; D not resolved. The CDR3 totals 14 residues. V lost 7 bases and J lost 2, with 15 bases in between. Germline V gene sequence: CDR1 SQVTM, CDR2 ANQGSEA.

This clone has just a few counts. The chain carries TRBV9 and TRBJ1-1; D gene unclear. The germline V gene has CDR1 SGDLS and CDR2 YYNGEE. The CDR3 has 14 residues. The V and J ends lost 0 bases and 1 base respectively, with 7 bases between them. This CDR3 is CASSVGDSNTEAFF. The CDR3, as DNA: TGTGCCAGCAGCGTAGGTGACTCGAACACTGAAGCTTTCTTT. Looking up the rest from reference TRBV9 and TRBJ1-1 gives the full variable domain: DSGVTQTPKHLITATGQRVTLRCSPRSGDLSVYWYQQSLDQGLQFLIQYYNGEERAKGNILERFSAQQFPDLHSELNLSSLELGDSALYFCASSVGDSNTEAFFGQGTRLTVV.

The DNA of the CDR3 is TGTGCCAGCAGCTTAACGTTAGGTAGCGGGGGGGCCTCAGATACGCAGTATTTT. Translation: CASSLTLGSGGASDTQYF. J is TRBJ2-3 and V is TRBV11-1, with 11 bases fitting TRBD2. Per germline, CDR1 SGHAT and CDR2 FQDESV (reference sequence). The CDR3 has 18 amino acids. Trimming took 2 bases from V and 4 from J; bases not matched to a gene: 11.

This chain joins TRBV5-1 and TRBJ2-7; 7 bases are shared with TRBD1. Trimming removed 4 bases from V and 3 bases from J; junction bases left unmatched: 10. The CDR3 consists of 15 residues. Per germline, CDR1 SGHRS and CDR2 YFSETQ. The CDR3 DNA reads TGCGCCAGCAGCGTCTACGGACAGGTAAACTACGAGCAGTACTTC. Its translation: CASSVYGQVNYEQYF.

This rearrangement joins TRBV25-1 to TRBJ2-1, with 10 bases fitting TRBD1. The CDR3 extends over 14 amino acids. Germline loops: CDR1 MGHDK, CDR2 SYGVNS. The trim removed 3 bases at V and 8 bases at J, leaving 4 bases unmatched. The CDR3 DNA reads as TGTGCCAGCAGTGAGCAGACAGGGGGCTATGAGCAGTTCTTC. Amino acid sequence: CASSEQTGGYEQFF.

The chain uses TRBV30 and TRBJ2-3, with 8 bases that match TRBD2. V trimming: 3 bases; J trimming: 2 bases; junction bases outside the gene matches: 4. Germline V gene sequence: CDR1 GTSNPN, CDR2 SVGIG (reference sequence). The CDR3 runs to 14 residues. The CDR3 sequence: CAWSYSGVTDTQYF. DNA for the CDR3: TGTGCCTGGAGCTATAGCGGGGTCACAGATACGCAGTATTTT.

This clone was found once. The chain carries TRBV13 and TRBJ2-3; TRBD1 aligns across 8 bases. With 3 bases clipped from V and 0 bases from J, the junction kept 8 bases outside the gene matches. Per the germline V gene, CDR1 is PRHDT and CDR2 is FYEKMQ (reference sequence). This CDR3 region has 17 residues. The chain's CDR3 is CASSFGTGAFSTDTQYF. The DNA for the CDR3 is TGTGCCAGCAGCTTCGGGACAGGCGCCTTTAGCACAGATACGCAGTATTTT.

The V gene is TRBV7-6, the J gene TRBJ1-5; tentatively, D is TRBD1 (5 bases). The V gene lost 2 bases and the J gene lost 6 bases, with 11 bases spanning the gap. This CDR3 spans 14 amino acids. Germline V gene lookup returns CDR1 SGHVS and CDR2 FNYEAQ. The CDR3 here is CASSLLGVGQPQHF. CDR3 in DNA: TGTGCCAGCAGCTTATTAGGGGTTGGTCAGCCCCAGCATTTT.

The rearrangement joins TRBV11-1 to TRBJ2-2, with D perhaps TRBD1 (6 bases). Germline CDR1 reads SGHAT; CDR2 reads FQDESV (reference sequence). There are 13 residues in the CDR3. V was trimmed by 2 bases and J by 9 bases, leaving 10 bases between them. As DNA, the CDR3 is TGTGCCAGCAGCTTATTCAGGGGCAGGGAGCTGTTTTTT. This gives the protein CASSLFRGRELFF.

The chain joins TRBV7-9 to TRBJ2-1, with D unresolved. V was shortened by 1 base and J by 10 bases, with 11 bases between the two germline ends. The CDR3 covers 13 residues. Per germline, CDR1 SEHNR and CDR2 FQNEAQ (reference sequence). The CDR3 DNA is TGTGCCAGCAGCTTAGGTCTTGCACGGGAGCAGTTCTTC. Protein: CASSLGLAREQFF.

This CDR3 is CATSRDGLGGGQETQYF. CDR3 bases: TGTGCCACCAGCAGAGATGGGCTGGGGGGGGGCCAAGAGACCCAGTACTTC. The chain is built from TRBV15 and TRBJ2-5; TRBD2 agrees at 7 bases. The length of the CDR3 is 17 residues. CDR1 and CDR2 from the germline V gene are LNHNV and YYDKDF (reference sequence). The trim removed 0 bases at V and 1 base at J, leaving 8 bases unmatched.

The chain has TRBV9 and TRBJ2-3; 9 bases match TRBD2. The CDR3 totals 17 residues. Looked up from germline, CDR1 is SGDLS and CDR2 is YYNGEE. Germline trimming cut 4 bases from V and 0 bases from J; bases unmatched to any gene: 9. The CDR3 DNA is TGTGCCAGCAGCCTAGGGGGTAGCGGGGGAAGCACAGATACGCAGTATTTT. As protein: CASSLGGSGGSTDTQYF.